Only a few counts were recorded for the clone carrying this T cell receptor (beta chain). This sample is part of a study of T-cell reconstitution after alpha-beta-depleted transplantation in children. The library targeted TCRbeta and was prepared with unique molecular identifiers. MiXCR, applied by TCRdb to the PCR reads, yields one record per CDR3 protein. The sample comprises about 610,000 distinct CDR3 sequences, 10% of which are singletons, and less than 5% rests with the top ten. The CDR3 is 16 residues long. Trimming pared 1 base from V and 4 bases from J, leaving 16 bases between. Germline V CDR1 and CDR2: SGHTA, FQGTGA.

The chain combines TRBV7-3 with TRBJ2-5, with D unresolved. The source of this sequence is a human donor who donated a stem cell graft to a child with acute myeloid leukemia. The sample consisted of PBMCs from the stem cell graft donor, taken from the stem cell graft. The CDR3 nucleotides are TGTGCCAGCAGCTTAATGGCGGCCCAGAACGGAGAGACCCAGTACTTC. Translation gives CASSLMAAQNGETQYF.